The 17 T cell receptor beta chains presented below share a single source sample, sequenced in a study of blood T cell repertoires in COVID-19. Sequencing used immunoSEQ multiplex PCR; TCRdb keeps in-frame clones, though not all of them. The repertoire holds around 250,000 clones, with over 80% as singletons. Sequencing used peripheral blood. These receptors all stem from a young man who had recovered from COVID-19.

The chain links TRBV6-5 to TRBJ1-6; D perhaps matches TRBD1 (5 bases). The germline V gene encodes CDR1 MNHEY and CDR2 SVGAGI. This CDR3 has 13 amino acids. V lost 2 bases and J 9 bases, leaving 8 bases between the germline ends. The CDR3 spells CASSYGRGSPLHF. The CDR3 nucleotides are TGTGCCAGCAGTTACGGTAGGGGTTCACCCCTCCACTTT.

The chain carries TRBV2 and TRBJ2-7; no firm D call. V lost 10 bases and J 1 base, leaving 14 bases between the germline ends. The CDR3 has 13 amino acids. Germline CDR1 and CDR2: SNHLY and FYNNEI. DNA of the CDR3: TGTGCCACCTCTCTCCGCTATTCCTACGAGCAGTACTTC. It yields the protein CATSLRYSYEQYF. The entire variable domain, with the rest obtained from reference TRBV2 and TRBJ2-7, is as follows: EPEVTQTPSHQVTQMGQEVILRCVPISNHLYFYWYRQILGQKVEFLVSFYNNEISEKSEIFDDQFSVERPDGSNFTLKIRSTKLEDSAMYFCATSLRYSYEQYFGPGTRLTVT.

The chain is built from TRBV18 and TRBJ1-6; D gene uncertain. The CDR3 is 18 amino acids. Per germline, CDR1 KGHSH and CDR2 LQKENI. V lost 2 bases, J lost 9 bases, and 23 bases lay in between. CDR3 sequence reads: CASSPILAGGSEGSPLHF. CDR3 coding DNA: TGTGCCAGCTCACCAATATTGGCAGGTGGGAGTGAAGGTTCACCCCTCCACTTT.

The chain couples TRBV6-6 to TRBJ1-5; TRBD1 is a possible D gene (6 bases). Deletions cut 6 bases from V and 0 bases from J, with 12 bases between. The CDR3 sequence is 15 residues long. CDR1 MNHNY and CDR2 SVGAGI come from the germline V gene (reference sequence). As DNA, the CDR3 is TGTGCCAGCAGCCCCAGGGGCTATAGCAATCAGCCCCAGCATTTT. This gives the protein CASSPRGYSNQPQHF.

This rearrangement joins TRBV21-1 to TRBJ2-7; TRBD1 is the table's D call, not checked against the DNA. TRBV21-1 is reported as a pseudogene. This CDR3 contains 13 residues. The CDR3 nucleotides read TGTGCCAGCAGGCGGGACAGCTCCTACGAGCAGTACGTC. It encodes CASRRDSSYEQYV.

The J gene is TRBJ1-1, the V gene TRBV18; D is unresolved. V shed 3 bases and J shed 4 bases, with 12 bases lying between them. This CDR3 has 14 amino acids. CDR1 is KGHSH and CDR2 is LQKENI in the germline V gene. DNA of the CDR3: TGTGCCAGCTCACCGGGGAGTGCGCGCACTGAAGCTTTCTTT. Encoded protein: CASSPGSARTEAFF.

This clone has only a few counts. V gene TRBV10-2 combines with J gene TRBJ1-1; D is undetermined. V lost 3 bases and J lost 11, with 13 bases in between. The V gene's germline CDR1 is WSHSY and CDR2 SAAADI. The CDR3 length is 12 residues. CDR3 region: CASSEINFRAFF. DNA of the CDR3: TGCGCCAGCAGTGAAATCAATTTCAGGGCTTTCTTT.

CDR3 protein: CAISEPNRDKDPLEAFF. CDR3 DNA: TGTGCCATCAGTGAGCCAAACCGGGACAAAGATCCTCTTGAAGCTTTCTTT. V is TRBV10-3 and J is TRBJ1-1; tentative D call: TRBD1 (6 bases). Germline V gene data show CDR1 as ENHRY and CDR2 as SYGVKD. This CDR3 region has 17 residues. The germline V and J ends were trimmed by 2 bases and 7 bases, with 23 bases remaining between them.

The chain recombines TRBV6-6 with TRBJ2-7; D call uncertain. V dropped 2 bases and J dropped 6 bases, with 20 bases sitting between them. This CDR3 comprises 16 residues. Germline-derived CDR1 and CDR2 are MNHNY and SVGAGI (reference sequence). The CDR3 is CASSYTRHQVNPEQYF. DNA of the CDR3: TGTGCCAGCAGTTACACAAGACACCAAGTAAATCCCGAGCAGTACTTC.

The chain links TRBV7-6 to TRBJ2-3; 8 bases line up with TRBD2. CDR3 length equals 14 residues. V was pared by 7 bases and J by 4 bases, with 7 bases of the junction left unmatched. Per germline, CDR1 SGHVS and CDR2 FNYEAQ. CDR3 region: CASTYGGAADTQYF. CDR3 sequence (DNA): TGTGCCAGCACCTACGGGGGGGCCGCAGATACGCAGTATTTT. Drawing the rest from reference TRBV7-6 and TRBJ2-3, the complete variable domain is GAGVSQSPRYKVTKRGQDVALRCDPISGHVSLYWYRQALGQGPEFLTYFNYEAQQDKSGLPNDRFSAERPEGSISTLTIQRTEQRDSAMYRCASTYGGAADTQYFGPGTRLTVL.

The chain uses TRBV6-5 and TRBJ1-4; 7 bases map to TRBD1. Germline V gene sequence: CDR1 MNHEY, CDR2 SVGAGI. Trimming took 7 bases from V and 4 from J; bases not matched to a gene: 9. CDR3 length: 15 amino acids. Here the CDR3 DNA reads TGTGCCAGCAATCTACGGACAGGTGGTAATGAAAAACTGTTTTTT. This encodes CASNLRTGGNEKLFF.

CDR3 residues: CASSQLPITRGSTGELFF. The CDR3 DNA reads TGTGCCAGCAGCCAACTCCCCATCACCAGGGGGTCCACCGGGGAGCTGTTTTTT. The chain combines TRBV11-2 with TRBJ2-2; 7 positions agree with TRBD1. Germline V gives CDR1 SGHAT, CDR2 FQNNGV. The CDR3 has 18 amino acids. After removal of 5 bases from V and 4 bases from J, the junction contained 16 bases not matched to a gene.

This clone was found once. The V and J genes are TRBV2 and TRBJ1-3; D perhaps matches TRBD1 (5 bases). V was trimmed by 6 bases and J by 2 bases, leaving 17 bases between them. CDR1 and CDR2 (germline): SNHLY, FYNNEI. The CDR3 sequence is 16 residues long. The CDR3 sequence: CASRRGGEVAGNTIYF. DNA for the CDR3: TGTGCCAGCAGGCGGGGGGGGGAAGTTGCTGGAAACACCATATATTTT.

The chain is built from TRBV9 and TRBJ2-5, with D uncertain. CDR3 length equals 12 residues. Looked up from germline, CDR1 is SGDLS and CDR2 is YYNGEE. V lost 3 bases and J 0 bases, leaving 3 bases between the germline ends. This CDR3 is CASSAYQETQYF. The CDR3, as DNA: TGTGCCAGCAGCGCGTACCAAGAGACCCAGTACTTC.

This rearrangement joins TRBV6-1 to TRBJ1-6, with a tentative D call TRBD1 (6 bases). CDR1 is MNHNS and CDR2 is SASEGT in the germline V gene. This CDR3 spans 13 amino acids. V lost 2 bases, J lost 12 bases, and 11 bases lay in between. The CDR3 loop reads CASSERDNRPLHF. The CDR3 nucleotides read TGTGCCAGCAGTGAAAGGGACAACAGACCCCTCCACTTT.

The V and J genes are TRBV7-6 and TRBJ2-7, with TRBD2 matching 7 bases. CDR3 length equals 15 residues. V shed 5 bases and J 2 bases; nucleotides not matched to a gene: 9. Germline V gene data show CDR1 as SGHVS and CDR2 as FNYEAQ. CDR3 nucleotide sequence: TGTGCCAGCAGCGAGCGGGACGACGGCGCCTACGAGCAGTACTTC. Protein sequence: CASSERDDGAYEQYF.

This sequence joins TRBV5-8 and TRBJ2-5; 8 bases agree with TRBD1. Trimming took 4 bases from V and 1 from J; bases not matched to a gene: 6. The germline CDR1 and CDR2 sequences are SGHTS and YDEGEE. This CDR3 is built from 15 residues. For the CDR3, the DNA is TGTGCCAGCAGCCCAGGGACAGGCGGCCAAGAGACCCAGTACTTC. Encoded protein: CASSPGTGGQETQYF.